Presented here are 18 T cell receptor beta chains from one specimen sequenced in a study of CD8+ T cells in alopecia areata. The sorting of pooled cutaneous lymph node cells relied on CD4, CD8alpha, NKG2D, NKG2ACE and other markers. Once RNA had been extracted, it was reverse transcribed into cDNA to act as the sequencing template. The data were produced by immunoSEQ multiplex PCR, yet TCRdb's version contains in-frame clones alone and is incomplete. The sample yields roughly 260,000 clones, without any singletons. What was sequenced was CD4+ T cells sorted from a lymph node. The receptors here all came from a C3H/HeJ mouse with alopecia areata. The strain's MHC haplotype is H2-k.

As concerns this clone: The germline and genes are mouse ones. The CDR3 end falls 4 residues outside the read, so it is completed with the germline J gene. The chain uses TRBV13-3 and TRBJ2-5; 7 nucleotides align to TRBD2. CDR3 size: 14 residues. After removal of 4 bases from V and 0 bases from J, the junction contained 2 bases not matched to a gene. Germline V gives CDR1 NNHDY, CDR2 SYVADS. CDR3 bases read: TGTGCCAGCAGTCTCTGGGGGAACCAAGAC. Its translation: CASSLWGNQD. The CDR3, in full, reads CASSLWGNQDTQYF.

A note on this clone: Gene names denote mouse genes. With the read ending 4 residues before the CDR3 end, the germline J gene is used to fill in that end. This chain uses TRBV5 with TRBJ2-7; 8 nucleotides line up with TRBD2. Germline CDR1 LGHNA, CDR2 YNLKQL (reference sequence). This CDR3 has 14 residues. Here the CDR3 reads CASSRSGGRDEQYF. The DNA read from the CDR3 is TGTGCCAGCAGCCGTTCTGGGGGGAGAGAT.

This clone occurred a few times. Germline and genes here are mouse. The CDR3 end is not reached by the read, which stops 4 residues before it; the germline J gene fills it in. The rearrangement uses TRBV19 and TRBJ2-1, with TRBD1 matching over 11 bases. Germline CDR1 FNHDT, CDR2 SITEND (reference sequence). Unmatched junction bases numbered 6, after V lost 4 bases and J lost 3 bases. This CDR3 has 16 amino acids. The CDR3 DNA, read in part, is TGTGCCAGCAGTGGACAGGGGGCGCGGGGCTATGCT. As protein: CASSGQGARGYA. The whole CDR3 region reads CASSGQGARGYAEQFF.

A note on this clone: Mouse names are used for the genes. The sequenced fragment ends 4 residues before the CDR3 boundary, so the rest is inferred from the germline J gene. V gene TRBV13-3 combines with J gene TRBJ2-1; D perhaps matches TRBD1 (6 bases). With 0 bases removed from V and 5 bases from J, the gap between germline ends came to 6 bases. Germline V gene data show CDR1 as NNHDY and CDR2 as SYVADS. The CDR3 length is 13 residues. CDR3 bases read: TGTGCCAGCAGTGATGGGACAGATGCT. Translating it yields CASSDGTDA. In full, the CDR3 reads CASSDGTDAEQFF.

This clone was counted between two and nine times. Genes here carry mouse names. The CDR3 bases that were read are TGTGCCAGCAGTCTGGACTGGGGGGGCGCGGAGAGAGAC. The encoded protein is CASSLDWGGAERD. The complete CDR3 protein is CASSLDWGGAERDTQYF. J is TRBJ2-5 and V is TRBV26, with 12 bases matching TRBD2. Read coverage stops 4 residues before the CDR3 terminus; the germline J gene supplies the remainder. This CDR3 region has 17 residues. Germline V lookup: CDR1 KGHPV, CDR2 FQNQEV (reference sequence).

This clone was observed at least ten times. Mouse gene names and germline throughout. The CDR3 end falls 4 residues outside the read, so it is completed with the germline J gene. The rearrangement joins TRBV3 to TRBJ2-1; D perhaps matches TRBD1 (5 bases). CDR3 size: 13 residues. Germline V CDR1 and CDR2: SNHLY, FYNGKV (reference sequence). The sequenced CDR3 bases are TGTGCCAGCAGCTTAGTCCAGGGCCCT. Translated: CASSLVQGP. The whole CDR3 sequence is CASSLVQGPEQFF.

A few counts support this clone. Genes and germline are mouse. The read halts 4 residues ahead of the CDR3 end, with the missing end drawn from the germline J gene. This chain links TRBV19 with TRBJ2-1; 8 bases agree with TRBD1. This CDR3 comprises 16 residues. CDR1 and CDR2 (germline): FNHDT, SITEND (reference sequence). V was pared by 1 base and J by 3 bases, with 6 bases of the junction left unmatched. The DNA read from the CDR3 is TGTGCCAGCAGTATATTCGGGGGACAGGTCTATGCT. Protein product: CASSIFGGQVYA. The full CDR3 protein is CASSIFGGQVYAEQFF.

This clone showed up just a few times. Genes and germline are mouse. Sequencing ends 4 residues short of the CDR3 end; the germline J gene provides the rest. The chain couples TRBV1 to TRBJ2-4, with 8 bases identical to TRBD2. Trimming took 1 base from V and 3 from J; bases not matched to a gene: 3. Germline V lookup: CDR1 NSQYPW, CDR2 LRSPGD (reference sequence). The length of the CDR3 is 15 residues. CDR3 bases read: TGCACCTGCAGTGCAGCGGGGGGGGGCCAAAAC. Its protein product is CTCSAAGGGQN. The CDR3 in its entirety is CTCSAAGGGQNTLYF.

This clone appeared a few times. The gene names here belong to mouse. The read ends 4 residues shy of where the CDR3 ends; the end is completed using the germline J gene. At the DNA level, this CDR3 is encoded by other sequences in the same sample as well. The chain has TRBV5 and TRBJ2-2; 9 bases are shared with TRBD2. J was trimmed by 2 bases and V by 0 bases; bases with no gene match: 1. The CDR3 is made up of 16 amino acids. Germline values: CDR1 LGHNA, CDR2 YNLKQL (reference sequence). The CDR3 loop is CASSQDTGGNTGQLYF. The covered CDR3 bases are TGTGCCAGCAGCCAAGATACTGGGGGGAACACCGGG.

Regarding this clone: The genes and germline here are from mouse. Read coverage stops 4 residues before the CDR3 terminus; the germline J gene supplies the remainder. V and J are TRBV17 and TRBJ2-4, with 12 positions matching TRBD2. The germline V gene encodes CDR1 MNHDT and CDR2 YYDKIL. The CDR3 covers 17 residues. Germline trimming cut 5 bases from V and 1 base from J; bases unmatched to any gene: 7. CDR3 protein: CASSPRLGGRGQNTLYF. Partial CDR3 DNA: TGTGCTAGCAGTCCCCGACTGGGGGGGCGCGGTCAAAAC.

Concerning this clone: Gene names refer to mouse genes. From the germline J gene comes the end of the CDR3, since the read stops 4 residues before it. The chain recombines TRBV13-1 with TRBJ2-2; unclear D gene. Trimming cost V 7 bases and J 2 bases, with 9 bases left between them. CDR3 size: 13 residues. Germline V gene data show CDR1 as NSHNY and CDR2 as SYGAGN. The sequenced part of the CDR3 DNA is TGTGCCAGCCGCGTCCAGAACACCGGG. Its translation is CASRVQNTG. The whole CDR3 region reads CASRVQNTGQLYF.

In its sample, this clone was seen a few times. Gene names and germline refer to mouse. The sequence runs out 4 residues before the end of the CDR3; the remainder is reconstructed from the germline J gene. The rearrangement links TRBV19 to TRBJ2-3; D remains ambiguous. V gave up 5 bases and J gave up 0 bases, with 7 bases separating them. This CDR3 comprises 13 residues. CDR1 is FNHDT, CDR2 SITEND, per germline (reference sequence). The CDR3 loop is CASRSSSAETLYF. The sequenced part of the CDR3 DNA is TGTGCCAGCAGGTCTTCTAGTGCAGAA.

Concerning this clone itself: Gene names are the mouse ones. The sequenced fragment ends 4 residues before the CDR3 boundary, so the rest is inferred from the germline J gene. The V and J genes are TRBV13-1 and TRBJ1-1; 8 bases map to TRBD1. The junction had 3 bases not matched to a gene; V was cut back by 8 bases and J by 3 bases. This CDR3 comprises 12 residues. CDR1 is NSHNY and CDR2 is SYGAGN in the germline V gene. The sequenced CDR3 bases are TGTGCCAGTGGGGGACAGGACACA. The encoded protein is CASGGQDT. The entire CDR3 is CASGGQDTEVFF.

In its sample, this clone was seen many times. The genes are named according to mouse. The CDR3 extends 4 residues past the end of the read, so its final part is completed from the germline J gene. The sample carries other DNA sequences with the same CDR3. The rearrangement links TRBV13-1 to TRBJ2-2; D is undetermined. There are 15 residues in the CDR3. Germline CDR1 is NSHNY and CDR2 is SYGAGN. The germline V and J ends were trimmed by 0 bases and 0 bases, with 6 bases remaining between them. This chain's CDR3 is CASSDATANTGQLYF. The sequenced part of the CDR3 DNA is TGTGCCAGCAGTGATGCAACAGCAAACACCGGG.

This clone has a handful of counts. Each gene name is a mouse one. The missing CDR3 end, 4 residues past where the read stops, is filled in from the germline J gene. This CDR3 is also generated by other DNA sequences in the sample. The rearrangement links TRBV13-1 to TRBJ2-5; 12 bases match TRBD2. The CDR3 consists of 15 residues. Germline CDR1 is NSHNY and CDR2 is SYGAGN. CDR3 sequence: CASSETGGARDTQYF. The part of the CDR3 DNA that was read is TGTGCCAGCAGTGAGACTGGGGGGGCGCGAGAC.

With respect to this clone: These gene names are mouse names. The read ends 4 residues shy of where the CDR3 ends; the end is completed using the germline J gene. The chain combines TRBV4 with TRBJ2-1, with D possibly matching TRBD1 (6 bases). This CDR3 spans 14 amino acids. The germline gives CDR1 LGHDT, CDR2 YNNKQL (reference sequence). The ends were cut back, 4 bases at V and 4 bases at J, with 11 bases in the middle. The DNA read from the CDR3 is TGTGCCAGCAGCTTCCGGGACAAGTATGCT. Its protein product is CASSFRDKYA. The CDR3, in full, reads CASSFRDKYAEQFF.

This clone has more than one count but fewer than ten. Gene names and germline refer to mouse. The read ends 4 residues early relative to the CDR3; the germline J gene fills the gap. At the DNA level, this CDR3 is encoded by other sequences in the same sample as well. The chain carries TRBV19 and TRBJ2-4; TRBD2 aligns across 7 bases. Losses at the gene ends were 8 bases for V and 2 bases for J; bases not matched to a gene: 2. The CDR3 length is 12 residues. Germline lookup yields CDR1 FNHDT and CDR2 SITEND (reference sequence). This CDR3 reads CASTGDQNTLYF. Partial CDR3 DNA: TGTGCCAGTACTGGGGATCAAAAC. Complete variable domain (other parts from reference TRBV19 and TRBJ2-4): GGIITQTPKFLIGQEGQKLTLKCQQNFNHDTMYWYRQDSGKGLRLIYYSITENDLQKGDLSEGYDASREKKSSFSLTVTSAQKNEMAVFLCASTGDQNTLYFGAGTRLSVL.

This clone has a handful of counts. Here the gene names and germline are mouse. The sequence runs out 4 residues before the end of the CDR3; the remainder is reconstructed from the germline J gene. The chain links TRBV31 to TRBJ2-3, with D perhaps matching TRBD2 (6 bases). Trimming took 7 bases from V and 0 from J, leaving 11 bases between them. The CDR3 has 13 residues. The germline V gene has CDR1 GKSSPN and CDR2 SITVG. The CDR3 here is CAYTGSSAETLYF. The CDR3 bases that were read are TGTGCCTACACTGGGTCTAGTGCAGAA.